Listed below are T cell receptor beta chains from one sample, sequenced in a study of blood T cell repertoires in COVID-19. Profiling relied on immunoSEQ multiplex PCR, and the TCRdb table lists in-frame clones only, not all of them. Found here are hundreds of thousands of clones, around 87% of them singletons; the top ten hold nearly 6.5%. Input material: peripheral blood. The receptor set was obtained from a woman between 45 and 60 years old with COVID-19, enrolled during active disease. CDR3s include the opening cysteine and the closing phenylalanine or tryptophan.

j_call v_call cdr3_aa
TRBJ2-5 TRBV5-1 CASSLGAAGGQETQYF
TRBJ2-1 TRBV7-9 CASSSQRDRNEQFF
TRBJ2-3 TRBV5-1 CASSRDSFTDTQYF
TRBJ2-1 TRBV6-6 CASTRELANEQFF
TRBJ1-4 TRBV27 CASSFFYPQGAANEKLFF
TRBJ1-4 TRBV7-2 CASSFRTGLATNEKLFF
TRBJ2-3 TRBV5-1 CASSSYLTGITDTQYF
TRBJ1-4 TRBV10-3 CAISGTGVEKLFF
TRBJ2-1 TRBV3-1/TRBV3-2 CASVGVGEQFF
TRBJ2-1 TRBV29-1 CSSGLLGEQFF
TRBJ2-1 TRBV5-1 CASSLGTSGRFYEQFF
TRBJ1-4 TRBV5-6 CASSLGQGLGKLFF
TRBJ1-1 TRBV19 CASSISGSTEAFF
TRBJ2-1 TRBV19 CASSPRASGGKTRDNEQFF
TRBJ1-2 TRBV14 CASSQDANAAGYTF
TRBJ2-1 TRBV7-6 CAIKGQNRGQNEQFF
TRBJ2-7 TRBV9 CASSVATGAIYEQYF
TRBJ2-3 TRBV7-9 CASSFRQAGEGNTQYF
TRBJ2-1 TRBV11-3 CASSLGEREATDEQFF
TRBJ1-3 TRBV9 CASSPALAGNTIYF
TRBJ1-1 TRBV5-6 CASSLLGTDTEAFF
TRBJ1-6 TRBV5-1 CASSLEEGSSPLHF
TRBJ2-1 TRBV7-9 CASSLVAGGIKQFF
TRBJ2-2 TRBV9 CASSVRALSLGGSNTGELFF
TRBJ2-2 TRBV4-3 CASSQSSGTNTGELFF
TRBJ1-4 TRBV6-6 CASSPPYREGNEKLFF
TRBJ2-2 TRBV6-5 CASSLDTGELFF
TRBJ1-2 TRBV5-1 CASSSKRWDRGDYGYTF
TRBJ2-7 TRBV7-2 CASSPLAGVLNEQYF
TRBJ2-1 TRBV19 CASTSTSGRNNEQFF
TRBJ1-1 TRBV30 CAWSVWQGTEAFF
TRBJ2-7 TRBV27 CASRKDWTGLAYEQYF
TRBJ1-5 TRBV19 CASTYRGTWGNQPQHF
TRBJ1-5 TRBV5-1 CASSLDSAGQPQHF
TRBJ2-7 TRBV7-9 CASSFGGQRSRYF
TRBJ2-3 TRBV3-1/TRBV3-2 CASSHPRPGLVADTQYF
TRBJ1-2 TRBV5-1 CASSLSVTGGNYGYTF
TRBJ1-5 TRBV19 CASSQVPQPQHF
TRBJ1-3 TRBV24-1 CATSDSSGNTIYF
TRBJ2-3 TRBV20-1 CSASRGRSKDTQYF
TRBJ1-2 TRBV7-9 CASSFVRVGYTF
TRBJ1-4 TRBV6-5 CASSYRTTGGNEKLFF
TRBJ2-1 TRBV11-3 CASSLVSREANEQFF
TRBJ2-4 TRBV10-3 CAISAGGSNIQYF
TRBJ2-6 TRBV12-5 CASGLVLGTGRPVGANVLTF
TRBJ1-5 TRBV6-2/TRBV6-3 CASSLLGTGGIQPQHF
TRBJ1-2 TRBV10-3 CAIRPGGLTRGYTF
TRBJ2-1 TRBV6-2/TRBV6-3 CASSYPTPGTRSYNEQFF
TRBJ2-3 TRBV9 CASSVVGSGRATDTQYF
TRBJ2-7 TRBV3-1/TRBV3-2 CASSLAGGSYEQYF
TRBJ1-1 TRBV12-5 CASGLVTGTSEAFF
TRBJ1-6 TRBV6-5 CASSYSRTAKGSPLHF